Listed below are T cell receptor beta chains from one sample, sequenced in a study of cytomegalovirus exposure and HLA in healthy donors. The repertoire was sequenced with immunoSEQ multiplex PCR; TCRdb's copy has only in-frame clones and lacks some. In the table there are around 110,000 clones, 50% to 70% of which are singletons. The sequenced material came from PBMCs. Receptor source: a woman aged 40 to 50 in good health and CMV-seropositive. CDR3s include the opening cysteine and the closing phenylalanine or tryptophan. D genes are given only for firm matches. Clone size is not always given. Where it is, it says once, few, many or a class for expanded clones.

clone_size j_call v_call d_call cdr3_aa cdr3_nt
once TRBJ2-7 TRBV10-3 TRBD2 CAIGTGTSGSYEQYF TGTGCCATCGGAACGGGGACTAGCGGCAGCTACGAGCAGTACTTC
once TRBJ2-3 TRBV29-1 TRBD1 CSVGQGRGTDTQYF TGCAGCGTTGGACAGGGGCGAGGCACAGATACGCAGTATTTT
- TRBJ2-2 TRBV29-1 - CSVEDPVRGTGELFF TGCAGCGTTGAAGATCCGGTAAGGGGCACCGGGGAGCTGTTTTTT
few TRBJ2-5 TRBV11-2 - CASSLVPPEYIVPGETQYF TGTGCCAGCAGCTTAGTTCCCCCGGAATACATAGTCCCGGGAGAGACCCAGTACTTC
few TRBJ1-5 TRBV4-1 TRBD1 CASSAPGQGRNQPQHF TGCGCCAGCAGCGCACCGGGACAGGGGCGCAATCAGCCCCAGCATTTT
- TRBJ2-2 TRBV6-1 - CAINRGAANTGELFF TGTGCCATCAATCGTGGGGCCGCGAACACCGGGGAGCTGTTTTTT
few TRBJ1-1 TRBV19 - CASSKGHLNTEAFF TGTGCCAGTAGTAAGGGACACTTGAACACTGAAGCTTTCTTT
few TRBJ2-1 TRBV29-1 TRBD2 CSVILAGGGNEQFF TGCAGCGTGATACTAGCGGGAGGAGGGAATGAGCAGTTCTTC
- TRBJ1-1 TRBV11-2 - CASSLDSSGEEAFF TGTGCCAGCAGCTTAGATTCAAGCGGGGAAGAAGCTTTCTTT
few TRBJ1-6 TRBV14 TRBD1 CASSQVGWDRGFSPLHF TGTGCCAGCAGCCAAGTAGGTTGGGACAGGGGTTTTTCACCCCTCCACTTT
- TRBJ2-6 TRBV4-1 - CASSQAGSGANVLTF TGCGCCAGCAGCCAAGCAGGGTCTGGGGCCAACGTCCTGACTTTC
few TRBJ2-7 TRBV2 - CASGRYGENEQYF TGTGCCAGCGGTCGCTACGGAGAAAACGAGCAGTACTTC
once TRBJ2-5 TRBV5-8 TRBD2 CASTGRRLETQYF TGTGCCAGCACCGGGAGGAGGTTAGAGACCCAGTACTTC
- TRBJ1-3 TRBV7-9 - CASSLGGGWFPTGNTIYF TGTGCCAGCAGCTTAGGAGGTGGCTGGTTTCCGACTGGAAACACCATATATTTT
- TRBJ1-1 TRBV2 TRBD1 CASSEQGGEAFF TGTGCCAGCAGTGAACAGGGGGGTGAAGCTTTCTTT
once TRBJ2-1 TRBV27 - CASSLQSGTNNEQFF TGTGCCAGCAGTTTACAAAGCGGTACGAACAATGAGCAGTTCTTC
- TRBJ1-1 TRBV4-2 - CASSQLDGGEAFF TGTGCCAGCAGCCAATTAGACGGCGGTGAAGCTTTCTTT
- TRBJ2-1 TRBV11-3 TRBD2 CASSLATGTSDPSAQFF TGTGCCAGCAGCTTAGCCACAGGGACTAGCGACCCCTCCGCGCAGTTCTTC
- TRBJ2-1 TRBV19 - CASSMWLAASNEQFF TGTGCCAGTAGTATGTGGCTAGCAGCATCCAATGAGCAGTTCTTC
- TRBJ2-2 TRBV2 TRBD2 CASSERGGATGELFF TGTGCCAGCAGTGAGCGGGGAGGGGCCACCGGGGAGCTGTTTTTT
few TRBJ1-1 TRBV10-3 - CAISESQGTEAFF TGTGCCATCAGTGAGTCCCAGGGTACTGAAGCTTTCTTT
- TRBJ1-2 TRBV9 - CASSVADRSDGYTF TGTGCCAGCAGCGTAGCTGACAGGTCGGATGGCTACACCTTC
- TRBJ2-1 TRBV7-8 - CASRPFGKNEQFF TGTGCCAGCAGACCATTCGGGAAGAATGAGCAGTTCTTC
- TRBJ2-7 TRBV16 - CASSQSGTFSYEQYF TGTGCCAGCAGCCAATCTGGGACTTTCTCCTACGAGCAGTACTTC
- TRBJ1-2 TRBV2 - CASTQGPDGYTF TGTGCCAGCACTCAGGGTCCCGATGGCTACACCTTC
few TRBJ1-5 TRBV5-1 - CASSLRGRFSNSNQPQHF TGCGCCAGCAGCTTGAGGGGTAGGTTCTCTAATAGCAATCAGCCCCAGCATTTT
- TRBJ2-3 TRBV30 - CAWSVLSGLKDTQYF TGTGCCTGGAGTGTACTAAGCGGCCTAAAAGATACGCAGTATTTT
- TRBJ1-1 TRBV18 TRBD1 CASRRGQDNTEAFF TGTGCCAGCAGAAGGGGACAGGATAACACTGAAGCTTTCTTT
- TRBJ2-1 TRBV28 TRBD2 CASSLLGGSSNEQFF TGTGCCAGCAGTTTATTGGGCGGGAGCTCCAATGAGCAGTTCTTC
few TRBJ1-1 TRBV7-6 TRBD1 CASSSGQGHTEAFF TGTGCCAGCAGCAGTGGACAGGGGCACACTGAAGCTTTCTTT
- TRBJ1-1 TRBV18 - CASSLTGRNTEAFF TGTGCCAGCTCACTGACAGGCCGGAACACTGAAGCTTTCTTT
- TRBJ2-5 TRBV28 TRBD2 CASSFRLAGETQYF TGTGCCAGCAGTTTCCGACTAGCGGGAGAGACCCAGTACTTC
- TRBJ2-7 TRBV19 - CASSIESGAEQYF TGTGCCAGTAGTATAGAATCTGGGGCCGAGCAGTACTTC